The 5 T cell receptor beta chains listed next were all sequenced from one sample in a study of T cell responses to AZD1222 COVID-19 vaccine. The method was immunoSEQ multiplex PCR; TCRdb's version includes in-frame clones alone and lacks a portion of them. The sample has some 100,000 clones, more than 75% seen once. This sample comprised peripheral blood, obtained on day 0 of AZD1222 vaccination. The receptors derive from an adult in good health.

The chain links TRBV10-2 to TRBJ2-5; TRBD1 matches 7 bases. Trimming removed 6 bases from V and 2 bases from J; junction bases left unmatched: 9. CDR3 length: 15 amino acids. Germline loops: CDR1 WSHSY, CDR2 SAAADI. DNA of the CDR3: TGCGCCAGCAGGGCACCCAGGGGGTCACAAGAGACCCAGTACTTC. This sequence encodes CASRAPRGSQETQYF.

V and J are TRBV27 and TRBJ1-1, with 8 bases matching TRBD1. CDR1 MNHEY and CDR2 SMNVEV come from the germline V gene (reference sequence). The CDR3 totals 16 residues. V dropped 0 bases and J dropped 2; count of bases not matched to a gene: 5. The chain's CDR3 is CASSLSGDRKNTEAFF. CDR3 nucleotide sequence: TGTGCCAGCAGTTTATCGGGGGACAGGAAAAACACTGAAGCTTTCTTT.

CDR3 sequence reads: CASSLVEVNEQFF. DNA of the CDR3: TGTGCCAGCAGCTTAGTAGAAGTCAATGAGCAGTTCTTC. V gene TRBV7-9 combines with J gene TRBJ2-1; D is uncertain. Germline assignment: CDR1 SEHNR and CDR2 FQNEAQ (reference sequence). The CDR3 covers 13 residues. The germline V and J ends were trimmed by 1 base and 6 bases, with 7 bases remaining between them.

The gene calls are TRBV4-1 and TRBJ1-4, with D possibly being TRBD1 (6 bases). Germline values: CDR1 MGHRA, CDR2 YSYEKL. This CDR3 comprises 16 residues. V was clipped by 3 bases and J by 10 bases, with 21 bases between them. The CDR3 sequence is CASSHRQQGYEGKLFF. The CDR3 DNA follows: TGCGCCAGCAGCCACCGCCAACAGGGATATGAGGGAAAACTGTTTTTT.

This chain joins TRBV28 and TRBJ1-5, with D tentatively TRBD1 (5 bases). The CDR3 has 15 residues. Trimming cost V 3 bases and J 3 bases, with 12 bases left between them. CDR1 is MDHEN and CDR2 is SYDVKM in the germline V gene. CDR3 nucleotides: TGTGCCAGCAGTTTGGCAGGGAAGGCCAATCAGCCCCAGCATTTT. This sequence encodes CASSLAGKANQPQHF.